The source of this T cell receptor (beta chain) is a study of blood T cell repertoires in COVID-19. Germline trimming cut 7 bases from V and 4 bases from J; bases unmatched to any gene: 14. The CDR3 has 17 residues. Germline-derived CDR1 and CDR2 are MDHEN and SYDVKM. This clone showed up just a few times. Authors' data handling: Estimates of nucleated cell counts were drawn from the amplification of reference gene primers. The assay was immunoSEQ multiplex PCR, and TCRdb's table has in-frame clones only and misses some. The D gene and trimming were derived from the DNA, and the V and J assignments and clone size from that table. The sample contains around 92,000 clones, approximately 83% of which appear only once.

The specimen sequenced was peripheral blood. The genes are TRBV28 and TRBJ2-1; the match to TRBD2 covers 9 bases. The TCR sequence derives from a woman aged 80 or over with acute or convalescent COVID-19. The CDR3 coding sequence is TGTGCCAGCAAACTGACGGGCGGGAGGGCCATATACAATGAGCAGTTCTTC. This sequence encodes CASKLTGGRAIYNEQFF.